A selection of T cell receptor beta chains follows, all from one sample in a study of shared clonotypes between healthy human individuals. Profiled with immunoSEQ multiplex PCR; TCRdb holds only in-frame clones, not every one. This sample has around 1,000,000 clones, with roughly 80% found just once. What was sequenced was memory CD4+ T cells from PBMCs. Every receptor here comes from a man between 18 and 35 years old in good health. Some clones in this sample may be carry-over from other donors' samples. CDR3s include the opening cysteine and the closing phenylalanine or tryptophan. The D gene is left open where the match is weak. Clone size is not always given. Where it is, it says once, few, many or a class for expanded clones.

TRBD2,TRBV18,NA,TRBJ2-5,CASSPQPGLAGLSNRETQYF,TGTGCCAGCTCACCACAGCCTGGACTAGCGGGACTCAGTAACCGGGAGACCCAGTACTTC
TRBD1,TRBV4-3,NA,TRBJ2-2,CASSQGTGSTGELFF,TGCGCCAGCAGCCAGGGGACAGGGTCCACCGGGGAGCTGTTTTTT
NA,TRBV20-1,few,TRBJ1-1,CRGSGTEAFF,TGCAGGGGGTCGGGCACTGAAGCTTTCTTT
TRBD1,TRBV2,NA,TRBJ2-7,CASAGTGSSYEQYF,TGTGCCAGCGCCGGGACAGGGAGCTCCTACGAGCAGTACTTC
NA,TRBV4-1,NA,TRBJ1-5,CASSQVGGPQPQHF,TGCGCCAGCAGCCAAGTCGGGGGGCCCCAGCCCCAGCATTTT
NA,TRBV5-6,NA,TRBJ2-3,CASSFHLSDTQYF,TGTGCCAGCAGCTTCCATCTTTCGGATACGCAGTATTTT
TRBD2,TRBV29-1,NA,TRBJ2-1,CSVEGTSGRNNEQFF,TGCAGCGTTGAAGGGACTAGCGGGAGGAACAATGAGCAGTTCTTC
TRBD1,TRBV5-1,NA,TRBJ1-5,CASSVGQGSQPQHF,TGCGCCAGCAGCGTGGGACAGGGAAGTCAGCCCCAGCATTTT
TRBD2,TRBV10-3,NA,TRBJ2-5,CAIKTSGQETQYF,TGTGCCATCAAGACTAGCGGCCAAGAGACCCAGTACTTC
TRBD1,TRBV10-1,many,TRBJ2-3,CASSSDRVTTDTQYF,TGCGCCAGCAGTTCGGACAGGGTCACCACAGATACGCAGTATTTT
NA,TRBV9,once,TRBJ2-1,CASSVVGNYNEQFF,TGTGCCAGCAGCGTAGTGGGAAACTACAATGAGCAGTTCTTC
TRBD1,TRBV9,NA,TRBJ1-1,CASSTGTGFTEAFF,TGTGCCAGCAGCACCGGGACAGGGTTCACTGAAGCTTTCTTT
TRBD2,TRBV5-1,few,TRBJ2-3,CASSQGGTSINGEDTQYF,TGCGCCAGCAGCCAAGGGGGGACTAGCATAAATGGGGAAGATACGCAGTATTTT
NA,TRBV9,few,TRBJ2-5,CASSPDSRRETQYF,TGTGCCAGCAGCCCCGACTCGCGCCGGGAGACCCAGTACTTC
TRBD2,TRBV11-2,NA,TRBJ2-7,CASSLGLAASYEQYF,TGTGCCAGCAGCCTTGGACTAGCGGCCTCCTACGAGCAGTACTTC
TRBD2,TRBV5-4,NA,TRBJ2-3,CASTLAGGSTDTQYF,TGTGCCAGCACCCTAGCGGGAGGGAGCACAGATACGCAGTATTTT